This TCR beta chain was captured in a study of beta chain features in type 1 diabetes. Study summary: Fewer than 140,000,000 sorted cells were examined across all samples. Findings and limits, study-wide: In every one of the four CD4+ subsets, TCRB CDR3s were moderately but significantly shorter in Type 1 diabetes patients.

Every isolated RNA sample was fully reverse transcribed, so sequencing captured expressed TCRB transcripts. Assay: immunoSEQ multiplex PCR; the TCRdb copy retains only in-frame clones and omits some. The sample comprises about 660,000 clones, 11% to 15% of which are singletons, and just under 0.04% rests with the top ten. The ends were cut back, 10 bases at V and 2 bases at J, with 14 bases in the middle. The CDR3 sequence is 13 residues long. Germline loops: CDR1 MNHNS, CDR2 SASEGT. This clone was recorded a few times. Its antigen is still unknown. Input material: naive CD4+ T cells from blood. V gene TRBV6-1 combines with J gene TRBJ1-1; D is unresolved. The sequence was obtained from a man between 18 and 29 years old with type 1 diabetes. The CDR3 nucleotides read TGTGCCACCCTTGAAACGCTCAACACTGAAGCTTTCTTT. This codes for CATLETLNTEAFF.